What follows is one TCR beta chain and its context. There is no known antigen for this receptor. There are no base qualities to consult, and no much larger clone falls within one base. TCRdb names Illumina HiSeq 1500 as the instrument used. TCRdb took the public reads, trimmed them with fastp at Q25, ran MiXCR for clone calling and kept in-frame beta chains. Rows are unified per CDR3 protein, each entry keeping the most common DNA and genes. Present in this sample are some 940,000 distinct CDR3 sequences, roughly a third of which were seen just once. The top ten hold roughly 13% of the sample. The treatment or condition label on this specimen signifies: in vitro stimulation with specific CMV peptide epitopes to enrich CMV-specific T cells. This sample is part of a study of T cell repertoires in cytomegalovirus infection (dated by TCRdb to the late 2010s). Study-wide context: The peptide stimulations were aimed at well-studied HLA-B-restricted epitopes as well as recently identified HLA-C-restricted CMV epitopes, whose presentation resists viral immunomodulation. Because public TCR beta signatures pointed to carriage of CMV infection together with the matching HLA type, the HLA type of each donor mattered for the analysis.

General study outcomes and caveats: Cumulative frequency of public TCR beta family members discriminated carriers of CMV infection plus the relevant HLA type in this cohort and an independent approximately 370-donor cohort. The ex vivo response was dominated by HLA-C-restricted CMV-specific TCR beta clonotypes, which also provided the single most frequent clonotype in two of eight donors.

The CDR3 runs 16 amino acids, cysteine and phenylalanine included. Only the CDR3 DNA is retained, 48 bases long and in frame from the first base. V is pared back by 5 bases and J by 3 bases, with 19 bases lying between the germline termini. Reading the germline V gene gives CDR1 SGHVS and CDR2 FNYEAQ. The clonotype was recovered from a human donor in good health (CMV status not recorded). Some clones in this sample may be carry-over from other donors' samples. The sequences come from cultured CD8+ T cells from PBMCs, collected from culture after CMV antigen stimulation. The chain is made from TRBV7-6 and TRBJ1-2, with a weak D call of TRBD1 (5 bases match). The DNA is TGTGCCAGCAGCCCACAACGGGACGCAAAACACTATGGCTACACCTTC. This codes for CASSPQRDAKHYGYTF.